These 26 T cell receptor beta chains were all obtained from the same sample, sequenced in a study of Ad26.COV2.S vaccination and SARS-CoV-2 variants. Treatment given: roughly 20 received Ad26.COV2.S at low or high dose, single or two shots; 5 received placebo; per-sample allocation not given. Day 63 after the first injection of vaccine or placebo was the sampling time. TCRdb's table, derived via immunoSEQ multiplex PCR, lists solely in-frame clones and lacks some. The sample lists approximately 460,000 clones, roughly nine tenths occurring once. The specimen comprised peripheral blood, sampled in a trial of Ad26.COV2.S vaccine versus placebo. Receptors originate from a person between 18 and 60 years old who received the Ad26.COV2.S COVID-19 vaccine or a placebo.

The genes are TRBV27 and TRBJ1-2, with TRBD1 as a possible D gene (5 bases). Germline CDR1 and CDR2: MNHEY and SMNVEV (reference sequence). The CDR3 covers 15 residues. Trimming took off 4 bases at V and 11 bases at J, with 23 bases between the two ends. The CDR3 bases are TGTGCCAGCAGTTCCGCAGCACAGGTGTTTTCCTTATACACCTTC. Residues: CASSSAAQVFSLYTF.

The gene calls are TRBV9 and TRBJ1-6; 10 nucleotides align to TRBD1. This CDR3 region has 14 residues. V shed 0 bases, J shed 10 bases, and the junction held 1 base outside the gene matches. Germline values: CDR1 SGDLS, CDR2 YYNGEE. The CDR3 DNA sequence: TGTGCCAGCAGCGTAGGGACAGGGGGGTCACCCCTCCACTTT. Translation: CASSVGTGGSPLHF.

The CDR3 region is CATSRDLGVSYEQYF. CDR3 nucleotide sequence: TGTGCCACCAGCAGAGATCTAGGGGTCTCCTACGAGCAGTACTTC. V usage is TRBV15 and J usage is TRBJ2-7; a weak D match, TRBD1 (5 bases). The CDR3 is 15 residues long. Trimming shortened V by 0 bases and J by 0 bases, and 9 bases separated the two germline ends. From germline, CDR1 is LNHNV and CDR2 YYDKDF (reference sequence).

The chain couples TRBV30 to TRBJ1-5; D gene unclear. This CDR3 is 12 amino acids long. V was pared by 1 base and J by 4 bases, with 5 bases between. Germline CDR1 reads GTSNPN; CDR2 reads SVGIG (reference sequence). The chain's CDR3 is CAWSERNQPQHF. The DNA for the CDR3 is TGTGCCTGGAGTGAGAGAAATCAGCCCCAGCATTTT.

Only a few counts were recorded for this clone. Germline and junction disagree at one end, which may indicate a read error. This chain connects TRBV7-9 to TRBJ1-2; no reliable D call. In germline, CDR1 is SEHNR, CDR2 FQNEAQ (reference sequence). The CDR3 totals 15 residues. CDR3 bases: TGTGCCAGCAGCTTATTGAACAAGCCCAGTTATGACTACACCTTC. Translating it yields CASSLLNKPSYDYTF.

The CDR3 bases are TGTGCCAGCAGTTCCCCTGGTAGCGGGAGGAATACAGATACGCAGTATTTT. As protein: CASSSPGSGRNTDTQYF. The chain joins TRBV28 to TRBJ2-3; 10 bases match TRBD2. CDR1 and CDR2 (germline): MDHEN, SYDVKM. The CDR3 contains 17 residues. V lost 4 bases and J lost 3; bases outside the gene matches: 10.

The chain recombines TRBV3-1 (or the pseudogene TRBV3-2) with TRBJ1-4, with D maybe TRBD1 (6 bases). The CDR3 extends over 15 amino acids. The germline CDR1 and CDR2 sequences are LGHDT and YNNKEL (reference sequence). Between the trimmed V and J ends, which lost 4 bases and 3 bases, there was a span of 12 bases. For the CDR3, the DNA is TGTGCCAGCAGCCGCGCAGGGGCTGCTAATGAAAAACTGTTTTTT. Protein product: CASSRAGAANEKLFF.

The CDR3 DNA is TGTGCCAGCAGTTTATCGGTGTCGGGGGGGCGCAACTATGGCTACACCTTC. It is translated as CASSLSVSGGRNYGYTF. The V gene is TRBV27, the J gene TRBJ1-2, with D tentatively TRBD1 (6 bases). Looked up from germline, CDR1 is MNHEY and CDR2 is SMNVEV (reference sequence). The CDR3 covers 17 residues. With 0 bases removed from V and 2 bases from J, the gap between germline ends came to 16 bases.

The gene calls are TRBV6-5 and TRBJ1-5, with D possibly TRBD1 on 5 matching bases. Germline lookup yields CDR1 MNHEY and CDR2 SVGAGI. This CDR3 has 15 amino acids. Trimming pared 4 bases from V and 0 bases from J, leaving 10 bases between. CDR3: CASSWSTVSNQPQHF. CDR3 coding DNA: TGTGCCAGCAGTTGGTCGACAGTTAGCAATCAGCCCCAGCATTTT.

This chain links TRBV7-9 with TRBJ2-7; D is unclear. The CDR3 totals 13 residues. V lost 5 bases and J lost 0, with 8 bases in between. CDR1 and CDR2 (germline): SEHNR, FQNEAQ (reference sequence). CDR3 bases: TGTGCCAGCAGCCGGGCGAACTCCTACGAGCAGTACTTC. Translating gives CASSRANSYEQYF. Using reference TRBV7-9 and TRBJ2-7 for the parts outside the CDR3, the full variable domain is DTGVSQNPRHKITKRGQNVTFRCDPISEHNRLYWYRQTLGQGPEFLTYFQNEAQLEKSRLLSDRFSAERPKGSFSTLEIQRTEQGDSAMYLCASSRANSYEQYFGPGTRLTVT.

The rearrangement joins TRBV9 to TRBJ2-6; 7 nucleotides match TRBD1. The CDR3 spans 15 residues. With 3 bases clipped from V and 2 bases from J, the junction kept 2 bases outside the gene matches. From germline, CDR1 is SGDLS and CDR2 YYNGEE. CDR3 amino acids: CASSATGAGANVLTF. In DNA, the CDR3 is TGTGCCAGCAGCGCAACAGGGGCTGGGGCCAACGTCCTGACTTTC. The whole variable domain, remainder taken from reference TRBV9 and TRBJ2-6, is DSGVTQTPKHLITATGQRVTLRCSPRSGDLSVYWYQQSLDQGLQFLIQYYNGEERAKGNILERFSAQQFPDLHSELNLSSLELGDSALYFCASSATGAGANVLTFGAGSRLTVL.

This chain uses TRBV28 with TRBJ1-2; D ambiguous. The CDR3 loop spans 12 amino acids. Looked up from germline, CDR1 is MDHEN and CDR2 is SYDVKM. Trimming shortened V by 10 bases and J by 1 base, and 10 bases separated the two germline ends. The CDR3 DNA sequence: TGTGCCACTCCCAGCGGTAACTATGGCTACACCTTC. It encodes CATPSGNYGYTF.

V gene TRBV2 combines with J gene TRBJ2-7; D not resolved. The germline CDR1 and CDR2 sequences are SNHLY and FYNNEI. The CDR3 runs 12 residues. The ends were cut back, 7 bases at V and 4 bases at J, with 11 bases in the middle. The CDR3 coding sequence is TGTGCCAGCACGAAGGAGAAGTACGAGCAGTACTTC. It specifies CASTKEKYEQYF.

The rearrangement joins TRBV2 to TRBJ2-1; 12 bases fit TRBD2. The CDR3 is made up of 17 amino acids. CDR1 is SNHLY, CDR2 FYNNEI, per germline. Unmatched junction bases numbered 20, after V lost 5 bases and J lost 15 bases. CDR3 DNA sequence: TGTGCCAGCAGTTACGCAACGCCGGGACTAGCGGGCCTTTATCGGTTCTTC. Its translation: CASSYATPGLAGLYRFF.

In this sample, this clone turned up a few times. V and J are TRBV18 and TRBJ2-2; TRBD2 matches at 10 bases. With V trimmed by 6 bases and J by 3 bases, 7 bases remained unmatched. CDR1 is KGHSH, CDR2 LQKENI, per germline. The CDR3 is 16 amino acids. The DNA of the CDR3 is TGTGCCAGCTCCCCTAGCGGGGGCCAGTACACCGGGGAGCTGTTTTTT. It specifies CASSPSGGQYTGELFF.

The chain has TRBV7-3 and TRBJ2-2, with D tentatively TRBD1 (6 bases). This CDR3 contains 14 residues. Trimming stripped 5 bases from V and 5 bases from J, with 12 bases between. CDR1 is SGHTA and CDR2 is FQGTGA in the germline V gene. This CDR3 is CASSPTGLTGELFF. The CDR3 bases are TGTGCCAGCAGCCCCACAGGGTTGACCGGGGAGCTGTTTTTT.

The chain couples TRBV19 to TRBJ1-3; a weak D match, TRBD1 (6 bases). Germline lookup yields CDR1 LNHDA and CDR2 SQIVND (reference sequence). Trimming removed 8 bases from V and 0 bases from J, with 11 bases in between. This CDR3 spans 14 amino acids. CDR3 residues: CASFSGASGNTIYF. The CDR3 nucleotides read TGTGCCAGTTTTTCAGGGGCCTCTGGAAACACCATATATTTT.

Worth noting for this clone: At one of its ends the junction is not consistent with the germline gene, which may arise from a read error. The CDR3 DNA reads as TGTGCCAGCGGTGACCAACCTATACTTAATTCACCCCTCCACTTT. It specifies CASGDQPILNSPLHF. V gene TRBV2 combines with J gene TRBJ1-6; D is uncertain. Germline CDR1 SNHLY, CDR2 FYNNEI. This CDR3 has 15 residues.

CDR3 nucleotide sequence: TGTGCCAGCAGCTTTCCCGGAGAGGGAAACACCATATATTTT. Its protein is CASSFPGEGNTIYF. The chain recombines TRBV7-9 with TRBJ1-3; unclear D gene. Trimming took 3 bases from V and 4 from J, leaving 10 bases between them. The CDR3 runs 14 residues. CDR1 and CDR2 (germline): SEHNR, FQNEAQ (reference sequence).

This clone appeared a few times. This chain uses TRBV28 with TRBJ2-6, with D maybe TRBD1 (7 bases). With 6 bases removed from V and 0 bases from J, the gap between germline ends came to 12 bases. Germline V gene sequence: CDR1 MDHEN, CDR2 SYDVKM. The length of the CDR3 is 16 residues. The CDR3 DNA reads as TGTGCCAGCAGGGAGGGGGACAGCTCTGGGGCCAACGTCCTGACTTTC. Translation: CASREGDSSGANVLTF.

The chain links TRBV4-1 to TRBJ2-2, with TRBD1 matching 7 bases. CDR1 and CDR2 (germline): MGHRA, YSYEKL. V shed 1 base, J shed 7 bases, and the junction held 3 bases outside the gene matches. This CDR3 has 14 residues. The CDR3 DNA reads as TGCGCCAGCAGCCAAGTACAGGGGTTCGGGGAGCTGTTTTTT. Translation: CASSQVQGFGELFF.

The chain uses TRBV19 and TRBJ1-1, with a weak D call TRBD1 (6 bases). Germline V CDR1 and CDR2: LNHDA, SQIVND (reference sequence). This CDR3 contains 13 residues. V was cut by 7 bases and J by 3 bases, with 12 bases left in between. The CDR3 region is CASKGQLYTEAFF. CDR3 nucleotide sequence: TGTGCCAGTAAAGGACAGTTGTACACTGAAGCTTTCTTT.

The V gene is TRBV29-1, the J gene TRBJ1-1, with D possibly being TRBD1 (5 bases). Germline CDR1 SQVTM, CDR2 ANQGSEA. V was cut by 3 bases and J by 4 bases, with 12 bases left in between. The CDR3 totals 13 residues. CDR3 nucleotides: TGCAGCGTTGATGGGGGTCGGGGCACTGAAGCTTTCTTT. Protein sequence: CSVDGGRGTEAFF.

V and J are TRBV7-2 and TRBJ2-3; D gene ambiguous. CDR1 is SGHTA and CDR2 is FQGNSA in the germline V gene. The CDR3 loop spans 14 amino acids. V lost 1 base and J lost 2, with 7 bases in between. As DNA, the CDR3 is TGTGCCAGCAGCTTAGACCCTGCCACAGATACGCAGTATTTT. Its translation: CASSLDPATDTQYF.

The chain is built from TRBV9 and TRBJ1-3, with D tentatively TRBD1 (6 bases). V gave up 3 bases and J gave up 5 bases, with 21 bases separating them. The length of the CDR3 is 17 residues. Per germline, CDR1 SGDLS and CDR2 YYNGEE. In nucleotides, the CDR3 is TGTGCCAGCAGCGCACCCCGCGGGGGCGATGTTCGAAACACCATATATTTT. The encoded protein is CASSAPRGGDVRNTIYF.

Note on this clone: Different DNA sequences within this sample yield the same CDR3. The chain is built from TRBV24-1 and TRBJ2-1, with no clear D. CDR3 length: 12 residues. Trimming removed 3 bases at V and 4 bases at J, with 3 bases between. Germline CDR1 reads KGHDR; CDR2 reads SFDVKD. The CDR3 region has the DNA TGTGCCACCAGTGATCCATACAATGAGCAGTTCTTC. Its translation is CATSDPYNEQFF.